These 21 T cell receptor beta chains share one sample of origin, sequenced in a study of beta chain features in type 1 diabetes (dated by TCRdb to the late 2010s). The library was made by the immunoSEQ multiplex PCR assay. The entire amount of isolated RNA was reverse transcribed using the High Capacity cDNA Reverse Transcription Kit, so the sequenced TCRB transcripts were expressed ones. Here the immuneACCESS table is served through TCRdb, limited to in-frame sequences with V and J called. Missing clones are a known gap in these copies; in checked studies unresolved V genes cover under half, and the rest lacks a known reason. The sample table shows around 200,000 clones, and 10% to 15% are seen once. The top ten clones comprise approximately 0.62% of the sample. Sequencing used central memory CD4+ T cells from blood. All receptors come from a woman under 30 in good health.

CDR3 sequence reads: CASSPPTGITYEQYF. CDR3 DNA: TGTGCCAGCTCACCACCGACAGGGATTACCTACGAGCAGTACTTC. V usage is TRBV18 and J usage is TRBJ2-7; 7 bases match TRBD1. Trimming at V came to 0 bases and at J to 2 bases, leaving 4 bases not matched to a gene. The CDR3 extends over 15 amino acids. Germline V gives CDR1 KGHSH, CDR2 LQKENI.

CDR3 sequence (DNA): TGCGCCAGCGTGAATCGTGTCAGGGGCCCCTACGAGCAGTACTTC. Protein product: CASVNRVRGPYEQYF. The rearrangement uses TRBV23-1 and TRBJ2-7; maybe TRBD1 (6 bases). TRBV23-1 is flagged as an ORF with uncertain function. This CDR3 spans 15 amino acids. V dropped 8 bases and J dropped 2 bases, with 19 bases sitting between them.

The V gene is TRBV29-1, the J gene TRBJ1-4; a possible D gene is TRBD1 (5 bases). Trimming removed 5 bases at V and 3 bases at J, with 13 bases between. Germline V gene data show CDR1 as SQVTM and CDR2 as ANQGSEA. There are 14 residues in the CDR3. CDR3 sequence reads: CSVFSGSANEKLFF. The CDR3 DNA reads as TGCAGCGTTTTCTCAGGGTCGGCTAATGAAAAACTGTTTTTT.

The chain combines TRBV29-1 with TRBJ2-5, with 8 bases that match TRBD2. CDR3 size: 13 residues. Looked up from germline, CDR1 is SQVTM and CDR2 is ANQGSEA. V trimming: 6 bases; J trimming: 3 bases; junction bases outside the gene matches: 6. CDR3 in amino acids: CSVAAGVKETQYF. CDR3 nucleotide sequence: TGCAGCGTCGCAGCGGGAGTTAAAGAGACCCAGTACTTC. Complete variable domain (other parts from reference TRBV29-1 and TRBJ2-5): SAVISQKPSRDICQRGTSLTIQCQVDSQVTMMFWYRQQPGQSLTLIATANQGSEATYESGFVIDKFPISRPNLTFSTLTVSNMSPEDSSIYLCSVAAGVKETQYFGPGTRLLVL.

This chain connects TRBV29-1 to TRBJ2-1; D is perhaps TRBD1 (6 bases). The length of the CDR3 is 12 residues. Trimming stripped 2 bases from V and 7 bases from J, with 9 bases between. The germline V gene has CDR1 SQVTM and CDR2 ANQGSEA. The CDR3 DNA is TGCAGCGTTGAACCTACAGGGAATGAGCAGTTCTTC. It encodes CSVEPTGNEQFF.

This clone was seen a few times. This chain joins TRBV4-1 and TRBJ2-7; D possibly corresponds to TRBD1 (5 bases). The CDR3 consists of 15 residues. Trimming took 1 base from V and 4 from J, leaving 14 bases between them. In germline, CDR1 is MGHRA, CDR2 YSYEKL. In nucleotides, the CDR3 is TGCGCCAGCAGCCAAGCTGACGGACAAACGTACGAGCAGTACTTC. It encodes CASSQADGQTYEQYF.

This clone has just a few counts. The CDR3 coding sequence is TGTGCCAGCAGTTTGAGGGGGCCCACAGATACGCAGTATTTT. Protein: CASSLRGPTDTQYF. The V and J genes are TRBV28 and TRBJ2-3; TRBD1 matches at 7 bases. Trimming cost V 3 bases and J 2 bases; bases outside gene matches: 2. This CDR3 has 14 residues. Germline loops: CDR1 MDHEN, CDR2 SYDVKM.

A few counts support this clone. V gene TRBV6-6 combines with J gene TRBJ1-1, with 7 bases lining up with TRBD1. Germline CDR1 MNHNY, CDR2 SVGAGI (reference sequence). The ends lost 4 bases at V and 2 bases at J; junction bases unmatched: 7. The CDR3 length is 15 residues. For the CDR3, the DNA is TGTGCCAGCAGTTCCCCGGGACAGCTCAACACTGAAGCTTTCTTT. Translation: CASSSPGQLNTEAFF.

This clone was observed a handful of times. V and J are TRBV9 and TRBJ2-1, with TRBD2 identical over 10 bases. The J segment lost 5 bases and the V segment lost 0 bases, leaving 8 bases of the junction unmatched. The CDR3 spans 17 residues. Germline CDR1 is SGDLS and CDR2 is YYNGEE. CDR3 nucleotide sequence: TGTGCCAGCAGCGTAGGGACTAGCGGAGGCTTTAACAATGAGCAGTTCTTC. It translates to CASSVGTSGGFNNEQFF.

This CDR3 reads CASSLGGGAQYF. In nucleotides, the CDR3 is TGTGCCAGCAGCTTAGGCGGGGGCGCGCAGTACTTC. The gene calls are TRBV11-3 and TRBJ2-7; D perhaps matches TRBD2 (7 bases). The length of the CDR3 is 12 residues. V lost 1 base to trimming and J lost 9 bases, with 10 bases between them. The V gene's germline CDR1 is SGHNT and CDR2 YENEEA.

V gene TRBV6-4 combines with J gene TRBJ2-2; D is perhaps TRBD2 (6 bases). Germline V gives CDR1 MRHNA, CDR2 SNTAGT. V lost 4 bases and J lost 6, with 9 bases in between. This CDR3 has 13 residues. The CDR3: CASSVGTPGELFF. The CDR3, as DNA: TGTGCCAGCAGTGTCGGGACTCCCGGGGAGCTGTTTTTT.

The chain combines TRBV18 with TRBJ2-7; 7 nucleotides agree with TRBD1. Germline V lookup: CDR1 KGHSH, CDR2 LQKENI. This CDR3 has 15 residues. V gave up 4 bases and J gave up 3 bases; unmatched junction bases: 9. The CDR3 protein is CASSRSRDSLYEQYF. As DNA, the CDR3 is TGTGCCAGCTCACGTAGCCGGGACAGCCTCTACGAGCAGTACTTC.

This clone was picked up a small number of times. V is TRBV29-1 and J is TRBJ2-3; 11 nucleotides align to TRBD2. Per germline, CDR1 SQVTM and CDR2 ANQGSEA. CDR3 length: 15 residues. V was clipped by 6 bases and J by 7 bases; unmatched bases: 12. As DNA, the CDR3 is TGCAGCGTGGGGGGATGGGGACTAGCGGTTAATACGCAGTATTTT. It yields the protein CSVGGWGLAVNTQYF.

This clone was observed a few times. This chain uses TRBV7-2 with TRBJ2-3, with TRBD2 identical over 7 bases. This CDR3 is 15 amino acids long. Trimming cost V 5 bases and J 2 bases; bases outside gene matches: 7. Germline V lookup: CDR1 SGHTA, CDR2 FQGNSA. The CDR3 sequence is CASSITGTNTDTQYF. In DNA form, the CDR3 reads TGTGCCAGCAGCATAACCGGGACTAACACAGATACGCAGTATTTT.

This clone has more than one count but fewer than ten. The CDR3 loop is CASSQEWEAGGPRNEQFF. The CDR3 nucleotides read TGCGCCAGCAGCCAAGAGTGGGAAGCGGGAGGGCCTCGCAATGAGCAGTTCTTC. The chain couples TRBV4-1 to TRBJ2-1; the match to TRBD2 covers 10 bases. The J segment lost 6 bases and the V segment lost 0 bases, leaving 11 bases of the junction unmatched. Germline V gene sequence: CDR1 MGHRA, CDR2 YSYEKL. This CDR3 region has 18 residues.

The chain links TRBV4-3 to TRBJ2-2, with 8 bases lining up with TRBD2. The CDR3 loop spans 14 amino acids. In germline, CDR1 is LGHNA, CDR2 YSLEER. Trimming cost V 6 bases and J 1 base; bases outside gene matches: 1. CDR3 residues: CASRLAVNTGELFF. The CDR3 DNA reads as TGCGCCAGCAGACTAGCGGTGAACACCGGGGAGCTGTTTTTT.

The rearrangement uses TRBV4-1 and TRBJ1-4, with a possible D match to TRBD1 (5 bases). Germline assignment: CDR1 MGHRA and CDR2 YSYEKL. The germline V and J ends were trimmed by 4 bases and 6 bases, with 18 bases remaining between them. This CDR3 has 16 amino acids. CDR3 region: CASSLIPGGSYEKLFF. The CDR3 bases are TGCGCCAGCAGCCTGATCCCCGGGGGATCTTATGAAAAACTGTTTTTT.

The chain uses TRBV5-1 and TRBJ2-1; a possible D gene is TRBD1 (5 bases). The ends were cut back, 5 bases at V and 4 bases at J, with 10 bases in the middle. CDR1 and CDR2 from the germline V gene are SGHRS and YFSETQ. The length of the CDR3 is 13 residues. The CDR3 sequence is CASSQDSYNEQFF. In DNA form, the CDR3 reads TGCGCCAGCAGTCAAGACAGTTACAATGAGCAGTTCTTC. Variable domain in full (rest from reference TRBV5-1 and TRBJ2-1): KAGVTQTPRYLIKTRGQQVTLSCSPISGHRSVSWYQQTPGQGLQFLFEYFSETQRNKGNFPGRFSGRQFSNSRSEMNVSTLELGDSALYLCASSQDSYNEQFFGPGTRLTVL.

The chain employs TRBV5-4 and TRBJ2-7, with a weak D call TRBD2 (5 bases). The V end lost 0 bases, the J end lost 0 bases, and 13 bases lay between the germline ends. The CDR3 has 16 residues. Germline loops: CDR1 SGHNT, CDR2 YYREEE (reference sequence). CDR3 DNA sequence: TGTGCCAGCAGCTTGGATCGGAGGATCAGCTCCTACGAGCAGTACTTC. Translation gives CASSLDRRISSYEQYF.

CDR3 in amino acids: CATSRDPRGSDEQFF. The CDR3 coding sequence is TGTGCCACCAGCAGAGATCCGCGGGGTTCGGATGAGCAGTTCTTC. The genes are TRBV15 and TRBJ2-1, with D perhaps matching TRBD2 (6 bases). The V end was cut by 0 bases, the J end by 8 bases, with 14 bases between. CDR1 is LNHNV, CDR2 YYDKDF, per germline (reference sequence). The CDR3 spans 15 residues. Full variable domain (missing parts from reference TRBV15 and TRBJ2-1): DAMVIQNPRYQVTQFGKPVTLSCSQTLNHNVMYWYQQKSSQAPKLLFHYYDKDFNNEADTPDNFQSRRPNTSFCFLDIRSPGLGDTAMYLCATSRDPRGSDEQFFGPGTRLTVL.

In DNA form, the CDR3 reads TGTGCCAGCAGTGCCTGGACAGGGTTCGATGAGCAGTTCTTC. Its protein product is CASSAWTGFDEQFF. This sequence joins TRBV2 and TRBJ2-1; the match to TRBD1 covers 8 bases. V shed 4 bases, J shed 8 bases, and the junction held 7 bases outside the gene matches. CDR3 length: 14 residues. Germline assignment: CDR1 SNHLY and CDR2 FYNNEI.